These 21 T cell receptor beta chains came from one sample sequenced in a study of T cells in Graves' hyperthyroidism and ophthalmopathy. Amplified TCR beta CDR3 regions came from RNA transcripts. First-round RT-PCR of the TCR CDR3 relied on the HTBI primer set. TCRdb used MiXCR to reprocess the multiplex PCR reads, holding one entry per CDR3 protein. Of approximately 400,000 distinct CDR3 sequences listed, around 20% are singletons. Sequencing input: blood. The source of these receptors is a man younger than 35 with Graves' ophthalmopathy.

This chain uses TRBV7-3 with TRBJ2-1, with a possible D match to TRBD2 (6 bases). The V end was cut by 5 bases, the J end by 0 bases, with 11 bases between. In germline, CDR1 is SGHTA, CDR2 FQGTGA. The CDR3 sequence is 15 residues long. DNA of the CDR3: TGTGCCAGCAGCCGCTCCGGGAGCTCCTACAATGAGCAGTTCTTC. This sequence encodes CASSRSGSSYNEQFF.

The gene calls are TRBV4-1 and TRBJ2-7, with no clear D. Germline V lookup: CDR1 MGHRA, CDR2 YSYEKL. This CDR3 spans 14 amino acids. V lost 2 bases, J lost 2 bases, and 10 bases lay in between. CDR3 amino acids: CASSQRHTTYEQYF. The CDR3 bases are TGCGCCAGCAGCCAACGTCACACAACCTACGAGCAGTACTTC.

This clonotype was seen more than once but under ten times. The gene calls are TRBV12-3 or TRBV12-4 and TRBJ1-6; D uncertain. The CDR3 consists of 12 residues. V lost 2 bases to trimming and J lost 11 bases, with 7 bases between them. CDR3 coding DNA: TGTGCCAGCAGTTTATTGGGTCCACCCCTCCACTTT. Translating gives CASSLLGPPLHF.

V gene TRBV6-1 combines with J gene TRBJ2-7; D is undetermined. Trimming took off 4 bases at V and 0 bases at J, with 10 bases between the two ends. CDR3 length equals 14 residues. Germline loops: CDR1 MNHNS, CDR2 SASEGT. The CDR3 region is CASSGYFYSYEQYF. Here the CDR3 DNA reads TGTGCCAGCAGTGGCTACTTTTACTCCTACGAGCAGTACTTC.

Ten or more counts support this clonotype. The chain is built from TRBV12-3 or TRBV12-4 and TRBJ1-1; D not resolved. The CDR3 spans 13 residues. Trimming pared 6 bases from V and 4 bases from J, leaving 12 bases between. CDR3: CASRRTDSTEAFF. CDR3 bases: TGTGCCAGCAGGCGAACCGACTCCACTGAAGCTTTCTTT.

This clonotype has at least ten counts. The V call is TRBV27, the J call TRBJ1-2; D is uncertain. The V end was cut by 10 bases, the J end by 1 base, with 16 bases between. Germline-derived CDR1 and CDR2 are MNHEY and SMNVEV (reference sequence). This CDR3 is built from 14 residues. CDR3 sequence reads: CATSIHPYNYGYTF. CDR3 coding DNA: TGTGCCACCTCCATACACCCTTATAACTATGGCTACACCTTC.

The sample holds many counts of this clonotype. The chain links TRBV28 to TRBJ1-2; 9 bases map to TRBD1. Germline values: CDR1 MDHEN, CDR2 SYDVKM. The CDR3 is made up of 16 amino acids. V lost 6 bases and J lost 2; bases outside the gene matches: 10. The CDR3 DNA reads TGTGCCAGCAGCGGCGTGTTGGGACAGGGAAACTATGGCTACACCTTC. This translates into CASSGVLGQGNYGYTF.

This clonotype was seen only a few times. Since a much larger clone is just one base distant, this may be a read error. The genes are TRBV6-1 and TRBJ1-5; no clear D gene. Germline values: CDR1 MNHNS, CDR2 SASEGT. The CDR3 covers 15 residues. The chain's CDR3 is CASSEGRYSSQPQHF. In nucleotides, the CDR3 is TGTGCCAGCAGTGAAGGACGGTATAGCAGTCAGCCCCAGCATTTT.

This clonotype appeared many times. The rearrangement joins TRBV28 to TRBJ1-2; D unresolved. V lost 8 bases and J lost 8, with 12 bases in between. The germline V gene has CDR1 MDHEN and CDR2 SYDVKM. The CDR3 consists of 11 residues. CDR3 residues: CASLRLGGYTF. CDR3 DNA sequence: TGTGCCAGCCTACGATTGGGGGGCTACACCTTC.

This chain uses TRBV12-3 or TRBV12-4 with TRBJ2-5; TRBD1 agrees at 11 bases. CDR3 length equals 15 residues. J lost 5 bases, V lost 4 bases, and 6 bases had no gene match. The CDR3 spells CASSSGQGGSETQYF. In nucleotides, the CDR3 is TGTGCCAGCAGTTCGGGACAGGGGGGGTCGGAGACCCAGTACTTC.

This sequence joins TRBV12-3 or TRBV12-4 and TRBJ1-1, with 9 nucleotides matching TRBD1. CDR3 length equals 14 residues. Trimming removed 6 bases from V and 6 bases from J; junction bases left unmatched: 8. The CDR3 DNA is TGTGCCAGCAGCCTTAGGACAGGGGAAGCTGAAGCTTTCTTT. It encodes CASSLRTGEAEAFF.

This clonotype turned up a few times. A junction end diverges from the germline sequence, so it may reflect a read error. The V call is TRBV4-2, the J call TRBJ2-2; 8 bases agree with TRBD1. The CDR3 spans 15 residues. CDR1 and CDR2 (germline): LGHNA, YNFKEQ. CDR3 sequence: CASSLRTGNAGELFF. The CDR3 DNA sequence: TGTGCCAGCAGCCTCCGGACAGGGAACGCCGGGGAGCTGTTTTTT.

This clonotype was detected many times. J is TRBJ2-3 and V is TRBV5-6, with TRBD2 matching over 12 bases. With V trimmed by 4 bases and J by 0 bases, 6 bases remained unmatched. CDR1 and CDR2 from the germline V gene are SGHDT and YYEEEE. The CDR3 has 17 residues. In DNA, the CDR3 is TGTGCCAGCAGCATGACTAGCGGGGGTCGGAGCACAGATACGCAGTATTTT. This codes for CASSMTSGGRSTDTQYF.

This clonotype was observed at least ten times. This chain connects TRBV5-1 to TRBJ1-4, with D maybe TRBD1 (6 bases). The CDR3 has 13 amino acids. V was trimmed by 4 bases and J by 11 bases, leaving 15 bases between them. The germline V gene encodes CDR1 SGHRS and CDR2 YFSETQ. CDR3 DNA sequence: TGCGCCAGCAGCCAGCCTCAAACAGGGAAACTGTTTTTT. As protein: CASSQPQTGKLFF.

The table lists this clonotype with many counts. The rearrangement links TRBV6-1 to TRBJ1-1; D is uncertain. Looked up from germline, CDR1 is MNHNS and CDR2 is SASEGT. The CDR3 runs to 13 residues. V dropped 5 bases and J dropped 5 bases, with 12 bases sitting between them. In DNA form, the CDR3 reads TGTGCCAGCAGTCCTTGGGTTGGGACTGAAGCTTTCTTT. It codes for CASSPWVGTEAFF.

The chain has TRBV15 and TRBJ1-3; D is unclear. Trimming left V 0 bases short and J 6 bases short, with 6 bases between. The CDR3 runs 13 residues. The V gene's germline CDR1 is LNHNV and CDR2 YYDKDF (reference sequence). The CDR3 DNA sequence: TGTGCCACCAGCAGAGATGCAGAAAACACCATATATTTT. Residues: CATSRDAENTIYF.

This clonotype was seen more than once but under ten times. V is TRBV4-2 and J is TRBJ2-4; D possibly corresponds to TRBD2 (6 bases). Germline CDR1 and CDR2: LGHNA and YNFKEQ. CDR3 length: 15 residues. Deletions cut 3 bases from V and 3 bases from J, with 12 bases between. The CDR3 DNA is TGTGCCAGCAGCCAGGGGGGAGACGGCAAAAACATTCAGTACTTC. Translated, it gives CASSQGGDGKNIQYF.

This clonotype showed up many times. This chain connects TRBV6-1 to TRBJ1-1, with D possibly being TRBD1 (6 bases). This CDR3 has 14 residues. The V end was cut by 7 bases, the J end by 0 bases, with 12 bases between. The germline gives CDR1 MNHNS, CDR2 SASEGT. CDR3 DNA: TGTGCCAGCACCCGGGGGGCCGTGAACACTGAAGCTTTCTTT. Its translation is CASTRGAVNTEAFF.

This clonotype showed up many times. The J gene is TRBJ1-5, the V gene TRBV18; 10 bases map to TRBD1. Germline V gene sequence: CDR1 KGHSH, CDR2 LQKENI. The CDR3 has 15 residues. V shed 5 bases, J shed 8 bases, and the junction held 9 bases outside the gene matches. CDR3: CASSKRDRGTEPQHF. The CDR3 region has the DNA TGTGCCAGCTCAAAGCGGGACAGGGGAACGGAGCCCCAGCATTTT.

This clonotype was counted ten times or more. The chain employs TRBV12-3 or TRBV12-4 and TRBJ1-1; TRBD1 matches 8 bases. The CDR3 is 14 residues long. The V and J ends lost 2 bases and 7 bases, in that order; junction bases with no gene match: 6. For the CDR3, the DNA is TGTGCCAGCAGTTTATTGAGACAGGGGAGTGAAGCTTTCTTT. This encodes CASSLLRQGSEAFF.

This clonotype has at least ten counts. The genes are TRBV11-2 and TRBJ2-2, with D possibly TRBD1 on 5 matching bases. CDR1 is SGHAT and CDR2 is FQNNGV in the germline V gene. The CDR3 totals 14 residues. Trimming left V 7 bases short and J 7 bases short, with 16 bases between. The CDR3 is CASTPGQGGGELFF. DNA for the CDR3: TGTGCCAGCACCCCCGGGCAGGGTGGCGGGGAGCTGTTTTTT.